Below are 12 T cell receptor beta chains sequenced from a single sample in a study of T cell responses to AZD1222 COVID-19 vaccine. The repertoire was sequenced with immunoSEQ multiplex PCR; TCRdb's copy has only in-frame clones and lacks some. The sample records about 160,000 clones, around 90% being singletons. The specimen comprised peripheral blood, sampled on day 0 of AZD1222 vaccination. The receptors shown here come from an adult in good health.

This clone was observed once. The chain joins TRBV10-2 to TRBJ2-7, with a tentative D call TRBD2 (6 bases). The germline V gene has CDR1 WSHSY and CDR2 SAAADI. This CDR3 spans 12 amino acids. V was clipped by 2 bases and J by 7 bases, with 9 bases between them. The CDR3 loop is CASSEPGLEQYF. Here the CDR3 DNA reads TGCGCCAGCAGTGAGCCCGGACTAGAGCAGTACTTC.

The chain couples TRBV3-1 (or the pseudogene TRBV3-2) to TRBJ1-2; tentatively, D is TRBD1 (5 bases). The CDR3 has 12 residues. V shed 1 base and J shed 8 bases, with 8 bases lying between them. CDR1 and CDR2 from the germline V gene are LGHDT and YNNKEL (reference sequence). CDR3 protein: CASSQGGRGYTF. DNA for the CDR3: TGTGCCAGCAGCCAAGGGGGCCGGGGCTACACCTTC.

The CDR3 region has the DNA TGTGCCAGCATCCCCCGACTAACTAAAGAGACCCAGTACTTC. Its protein is CASIPRLTKETQYF. This chain uses TRBV28 with TRBJ2-5; a possible D gene is TRBD2 (5 bases). CDR1 is MDHEN, CDR2 SYDVKM, per germline. V was pared by 7 bases and J by 3 bases, with 15 bases between. The CDR3 extends over 14 amino acids.

The chain is built from TRBV2 and TRBJ1-4; D gene ambiguous. The CDR3 spans 15 residues. CDR1 is SNHLY, CDR2 FYNNEI, per germline. Trimming left V 1 base short and J 3 bases short, with 9 bases between. CDR3 region: CASSEGDSANEKLFF. Here the CDR3 DNA reads TGTGCCAGCAGTGAAGGGGATTCGGCTAATGAAAAACTGTTTTTT.

The count of this clone is one. The rearrangement uses TRBV27 and TRBJ2-5; 8 bases match TRBD2. V lost 6 bases and J lost 5; bases outside the gene matches: 17. Germline CDR1 reads MNHEY; CDR2 reads SMNVEV (reference sequence). This CDR3 has 17 amino acids. CDR3 sequence: CASRRHPLAEGVETQYF. The CDR3 DNA sequence: TGTGCCAGCAGAAGACACCCACTAGCGGAGGGGGTGGAGACCCAGTACTTC.

The J gene is TRBJ1-5, the V gene TRBV30, with a tentative D call TRBD1 (6 bases). This CDR3 contains 13 residues. The germline V gene has CDR1 GTSNPN and CDR2 SVGIG (reference sequence). V lost 2 bases and J 8 bases, leaving 13 bases between the germline ends. In DNA, the CDR3 is TGTGCCTGGAGTCCAGGGGTTAGGGAGCCCCAGCATTTT. This encodes CAWSPGVREPQHF.

The V and J genes are TRBV6-6 and TRBJ2-1, with TRBD2 matching 8 bases. J lost 7 bases, V lost 7 bases, and 9 bases had no gene match. CDR3 length: 14 residues. Germline V CDR1 and CDR2: MNHNY, SVGAGI (reference sequence). CDR3 protein: CASNISGRRNEQFF. The CDR3 bases are TGTGCCAGCAACATAAGCGGGAGAAGGAATGAGCAGTTCTTC.

The chain employs TRBV19 and TRBJ1-5, with a tentative D call TRBD1 (6 bases). Per the germline V gene, CDR1 is LNHDA and CDR2 is SQIVND (reference sequence). V was trimmed by 6 bases and J by 5 bases, leaving 14 bases between them. The CDR3 has 14 residues. The CDR3 is CASSGGTNDQPQHF. The CDR3, as DNA: TGTGCCAGTAGCGGGGGGACAAACGATCAGCCCCAGCATTTT.

This sequence joins TRBV10-2 and TRBJ2-7; D ambiguous. The length of the CDR3 is 11 residues. CDR1 is WSHSY, CDR2 SAAADI, per germline. The V gene lost 6 bases and the J gene lost 0 bases, with 3 bases spanning the gap. The CDR3 here is CASRDSYEQYF. Here the CDR3 DNA reads TGCGCCAGCAGGGACTCCTACGAGCAGTACTTC.

The chain links TRBV29-1 to TRBJ2-7; 9 positions match TRBD2. V trimming: 6 bases; J trimming: 2 bases; junction bases outside the gene matches: 8. CDR3 size: 14 residues. Germline V gene sequence: CDR1 SQVTM, CDR2 ANQGSEA. CDR3 sequence: CSVQREDPPYEQYF. The CDR3 bases are TGCAGCGTGCAGCGGGAGGACCCGCCCTACGAGCAGTACTTC.

This clone appeared a single time. The CDR3 protein is CASATRPGIQPQHF. The CDR3 DNA reads as TGTGCCAGCGCGACCAGACCGGGGATTCAGCCCCAGCATTTT. This chain connects TRBV6-5 to TRBJ1-5; D not resolved. Trimming shortened V by 8 bases and J by 6 bases, and 17 bases separated the two germline ends. CDR1 and CDR2 (germline): MNHEY, SVGAGI. This CDR3 is 14 amino acids long.

The V gene is TRBV11-3, the J gene TRBJ2-1; possibly TRBD1 or TRBD2 for D (5 bases each). Per the germline V gene, CDR1 is SGHNT and CDR2 is YENEEA. Trimming cost V 5 bases and J 6 bases, with 20 bases left between them. This CDR3 comprises 16 residues. Here the CDR3 DNA reads TGTGCCAGCAGCCCCAAAGTGGGACCCCTGGGCAATGAGCAGTTCTTC. Translated: CASSPKVGPLGNEQFF.